A single sample is the source of the 22 T cell receptor beta chains below, sequenced in a study of blood T cell repertoires in COVID-19. Produced via immunoSEQ multiplex PCR; TCRdb's table is partial and in-frame only. The repertoire has 100,000 to 150,000 clones, 85% of them found once; the top ten carry 25% to 30%. The source material was peripheral blood. The receptor source for this set is a woman aged 80 or over with acute or convalescent COVID-19.

This rearrangement joins TRBV5-6 to TRBJ1-6; the match to TRBD1 covers 7 bases. The germline V gene has CDR1 SGHDT and CDR2 YYEEEE. The CDR3 loop spans 15 amino acids. The J segment lost 3 bases and the V segment lost 0 bases, leaving 0 bases of the junction unmatched. CDR3 in amino acids: CASSLDRGYNSPLHF. CDR3 DNA sequence: TGTGCCAGCAGCTTGGACAGGGGCTATAATTCACCCCTCCACTTT. The full variable domain, with the rest looked up from reference TRBV5-6 and TRBJ1-6, is DAGVTQSPTHLIKTRGQQVTLRCSPKSGHDTVSWYQQALGQGPQFIFQYYEEEERQRGNFPDRFSGHQFPNYSSELNVNALLLGDSALYLCASSLDRGYNSPLHFGNGTRLTVT.

The chain has TRBV7-9 and TRBJ2-2; TRBD1 agrees at 7 bases. The J segment lost 1 base and the V segment lost 3 bases, leaving 8 bases of the junction unmatched. The CDR3 loop spans 17 amino acids. Germline CDR1 SEHNR, CDR2 FQNEAQ (reference sequence). The CDR3 sequence is CASSLALGTVNTGELFF. Written as DNA, the CDR3 is TGTGCCAGCAGCTTGGCTCTCGGGACAGTGAACACCGGGGAGCTGTTTTTT.

V usage is TRBV5-1 and J usage is TRBJ1-3; D gene unclear. This CDR3 has 16 amino acids. The germline V gene has CDR1 SGHRS and CDR2 YFSETQ. The V gene lost 4 bases and the J gene lost 7 bases, with 21 bases spanning the gap. Here the CDR3 DNA reads TGCGCCAGCAGCCCCCACCTGGACTCAAGGGCGAACACCATATATTTT. Protein: CASSPHLDSRANTIYF.

V usage is TRBV6-2 or TRBV6-3 and J usage is TRBJ1-1, with D possibly TRBD1 on 5 matching bases. This CDR3 spans 16 amino acids. Germline CDR1 MNHEY, CDR2 SVGEGT. Trimming removed 2 bases at V and 0 bases at J, with 13 bases between. CDR3 bases: TGTGCCAGCAGTTACCGGACACAATACATGAACACTGAAGCTTTCTTT. This gives the protein CASSYRTQYMNTEAFF.

The chain recombines TRBV9 with TRBJ1-1; no clear D gene. The CDR3 length is 14 residues. V lost 4 bases, J lost 3 bases, and 13 bases lay in between. Germline V gene data show CDR1 as SGDLS and CDR2 as YYNGEE. This chain's CDR3 is CASSYTDRDTEAFF. The CDR3 DNA follows: TGTGCCAGCAGCTATACCGATCGGGACACTGAAGCTTTCTTT.

The chain has TRBV27 and TRBJ2-1; D possibly corresponds to TRBD2 (6 bases). The V gene's germline CDR1 is MNHEY and CDR2 SMNVEV (reference sequence). Trimming removed 0 bases from V and 8 bases from J, with 14 bases in between. The length of the CDR3 is 15 residues. The CDR3 nucleotides read TGTGCCAGCAGTTTATCTGCGGGGTCGGGCTATGAGCAGTTCTTC. Protein sequence: CASSLSAGSGYEQFF.

V usage is TRBV5-1 and J usage is TRBJ1-1; 11 bases are a match to TRBD1. Trimming cost V 4 bases and J 3 bases; bases outside gene matches: 5. From germline, CDR1 is SGHRS and CDR2 YFSETQ. This CDR3 is built from 15 residues. The CDR3 DNA follows: TGCGCCAGCAGCAAGGGACAGGGGGTCGACACTGAAGCTTTCTTT. It is translated as CASSKGQGVDTEAFF.

J is TRBJ2-7 and V is TRBV7-2; TRBD1 agrees at 7 bases. With V trimmed by 1 base and J by 2 bases, 5 bases remained unmatched. The CDR3 is made up of 15 amino acids. The germline CDR1 and CDR2 sequences are SGHTA and FQGNSA. In DNA, the CDR3 is TGTGCCAGCAGCTTAGACAGGGGCCTTGCCTACGAGCAGTACTTC. Residues: CASSLDRGLAYEQYF.

J is TRBJ2-5 and V is TRBV19; the D is unclear. CDR1 and CDR2 (germline): LNHDA, SQIVND (reference sequence). V was pared by 4 bases and J by 4 bases, with 16 bases between. The CDR3 length is 15 residues. CDR3 coding DNA: TGTGCCAGTAGTACCTCGATTGGCCTAGGAGAGACCCAGTACTTC. It yields the protein CASSTSIGLGETQYF.

V is TRBV3-1 (or the pseudogene TRBV3-2) and J is TRBJ1-1; TRBD1 is a possible D gene (5 bases). Trimming cost V 4 bases and J 0 bases, with 15 bases left between them. CDR3 length equals 16 residues. Germline CDR1 reads LGHDT; CDR2 reads YNNKEL (reference sequence). The CDR3: CASSRRGGGMNTEAFF. CDR3 DNA sequence: TGTGCCAGCAGCCGAAGAGGTGGGGGGATGAACACTGAAGCTTTCTTT.

This clone was counted once. The rearrangement links TRBV7-8 to TRBJ2-5; the D is unclear. Germline V gene lookup returns CDR1 SGHVS and CDR2 FQNEAQ. The CDR3 sequence is 14 residues long. Trimming shortened V by 1 base and J by 1 base, and 7 bases separated the two germline ends. The DNA for the CDR3 is TGTGCCAGCAGCTTAGTCCAGGTCCAAGAGACCCAGTACTTC. This codes for CASSLVQVQETQYF.

J is TRBJ1-2 and V is TRBV6-6; D not certain. The CDR3 is made up of 11 amino acids. Per germline, CDR1 MNHNY and CDR2 SVGAGI (reference sequence). V was shortened by 7 bases and J by 6 bases, with 9 bases between the two germline ends. The CDR3 DNA sequence: TGTGCCAGCATGATTGGCAATGGCTACACCTTC. Encoded protein: CASMIGNGYTF.

The chain uses TRBV4-3 and TRBJ2-4; 8 positions match TRBD2. CDR3 length: 15 residues. V lost 1 base and J lost 11; bases outside the gene matches: 10. Germline-derived CDR1 and CDR2 are LGHNA and YSLEER. CDR3 in amino acids: CASSQVVGGGPLQYF. Here the CDR3 DNA reads TGCGCCAGCAGCCAAGTTGTAGGCGGGGGGCCACTTCAGTACTTC.

This sequence joins TRBV6-1 and TRBJ1-5, with 7 bases fitting TRBD1. This CDR3 spans 15 amino acids. Germline lookup yields CDR1 MNHNS and CDR2 SASEGT. The ends lost 3 bases at V and 5 bases at J; junction bases unmatched: 7. CDR3 sequence reads: CASSDQGTAYQPQHF. DNA for the CDR3: TGTGCCAGCAGTGACCAAGGGACAGCTTATCAGCCCCAGCATTTT.

As DNA, the CDR3 is TGTGCCAGCAGCTCGCCGGGACAGGGGCTGGGCACCTTC. Protein: CASSSPGQGLGTF. This chain connects TRBV5-5 to TRBJ1-2; 10 bases are shared with TRBD1. With V trimmed by 3 bases and J by 13 bases, 9 bases remained unmatched. Per germline, CDR1 SGHKS and CDR2 YYEKEE (reference sequence). The CDR3 extends over 13 amino acids.

CDR3 in DNA: TGTGCCAGCAACTACAGGGAGGGTGAAAAACTGTTTTTT. It is translated as CASNYREGEKLFF. The J gene is TRBJ1-4, the V gene TRBV2, with D possibly being TRBD1 (6 bases). The CDR3 runs to 13 residues. Trimming left V 7 bases short and J 7 bases short, with 13 bases between. Germline V gene data show CDR1 as SNHLY and CDR2 as FYNNEI.

This clone has only a few counts. V gene TRBV19 combines with J gene TRBJ1-2, with TRBD1 matching over 7 bases. V shed 5 bases, J shed 4 bases, and the junction held 4 bases outside the gene matches. CDR1 is LNHDA and CDR2 is SQIVND in the germline V gene (reference sequence). This CDR3 has 13 amino acids. CDR3 bases: TGTGCCAGTAGTGGGGACAGCGTCTATGGCTACACCTTC. Its protein is CASSGDSVYGYTF.

This clone was counted once. The chain links TRBV6-5 to TRBJ1-5; D call uncertain. V was pared by 4 bases and J by 1 base, with 11 bases between. The germline V gene has CDR1 MNHEY and CDR2 SVGAGI. There are 15 residues in the CDR3. CDR3 DNA: TGTGCCAGCAGTTTATCCGTTGCGAGCAATCAGCCCCAGCATTTT. This codes for CASSLSVASNQPQHF.

The chain links TRBV4-3 to TRBJ2-3; TRBD2 matches 7 bases. J lost 2 bases, V lost 4 bases, and 6 bases had no gene match. The CDR3 is made up of 15 amino acids. Germline-derived CDR1 and CDR2 are LGHNA and YSLEER. This chain's CDR3 is CASSPRTRNTDTQYF. The CDR3 nucleotides read TGCGCCAGCAGCCCCAGGACTAGGAACACAGATACGCAGTATTTT.

The V call is TRBV5-1, the J call TRBJ1-6, with 8 bases aligning to TRBD1. J was trimmed by 8 bases and V by 6 bases; bases with no gene match: 10. CDR1 is SGHRS and CDR2 is YFSETQ in the germline V gene. This CDR3 is 15 amino acids long. CDR3 coding DNA: TGCGCCAGCACTCTAGGACAGGGCGTCCATTCACCCCTCCACTTT. Translated: CASTLGQGVHSPLHF.

The chain couples TRBV2 to TRBJ1-2, with a weak D call TRBD1 (6 bases). Germline V gene sequence: CDR1 SNHLY, CDR2 FYNNEI. Trimming cost V 8 bases and J 4 bases, with 14 bases left between them. This CDR3 region has 13 residues. The CDR3 nucleotides are TGTGCCAGCCCCCCCCAGGGGCTCTATGGCTACACCTTC. Translation gives CASPPQGLYGYTF.

The V and J genes are TRBV11-1 and TRBJ1-1; no reliable D call. The CDR3 spans 14 residues. Germline V gene lookup returns CDR1 SGHAT and CDR2 FQDESV (reference sequence). The V end was cut by 1 base, the J end by 7 bases, with 13 bases between. The DNA for the CDR3 is TGTGCCAGCAGCTTAGTTGGCGCGGGATTTGAAGCTTTCTTT. Its protein is CASSLVGAGFEAFF.